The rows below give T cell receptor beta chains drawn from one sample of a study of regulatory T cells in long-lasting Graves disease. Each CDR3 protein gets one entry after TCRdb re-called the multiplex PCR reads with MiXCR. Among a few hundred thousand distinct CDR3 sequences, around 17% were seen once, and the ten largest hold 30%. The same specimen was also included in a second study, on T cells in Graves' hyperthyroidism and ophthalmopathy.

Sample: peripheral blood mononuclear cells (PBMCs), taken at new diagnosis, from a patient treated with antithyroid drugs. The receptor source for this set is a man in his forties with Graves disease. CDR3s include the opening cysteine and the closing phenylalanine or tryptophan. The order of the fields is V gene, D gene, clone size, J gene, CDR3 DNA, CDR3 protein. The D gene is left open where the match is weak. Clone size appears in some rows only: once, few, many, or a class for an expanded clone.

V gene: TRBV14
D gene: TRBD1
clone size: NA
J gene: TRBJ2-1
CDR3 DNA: TGTGCCAGCAGGTCACAGGGGCCTTACAATGAGCAGTTCTTC
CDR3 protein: CASRSQGPYNEQFF

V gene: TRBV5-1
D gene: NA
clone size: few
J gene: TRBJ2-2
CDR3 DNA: TGCGCCAGCAGCTTGGACGCGGGGGCCACCGGGGAGCTGTTTTTT
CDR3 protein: CASSLDAGATGELFF

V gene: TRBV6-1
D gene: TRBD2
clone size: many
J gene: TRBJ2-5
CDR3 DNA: TGTGCCAGCAGATTTGCGGGGGGTCAGCAAGAGACCCAGTACTTC
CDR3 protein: CASRFAGGQQETQYF

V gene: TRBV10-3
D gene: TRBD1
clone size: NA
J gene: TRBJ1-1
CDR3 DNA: TGTGCCATCAGGGAGACAGGGGCTTTGAACACTGAAGCTTTCTTT
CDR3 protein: CAIRETGALNTEAFF

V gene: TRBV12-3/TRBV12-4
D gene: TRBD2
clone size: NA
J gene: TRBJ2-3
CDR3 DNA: TGTGCCAGCAGCACTAGCGGCTCCCCCGGGGATACGCAGTATTTT
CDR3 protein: CASSTSGSPGDTQYF

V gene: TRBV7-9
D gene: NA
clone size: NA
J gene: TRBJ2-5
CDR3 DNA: TGTGCCAGCAGCCATACACTCGTCCATCAAGAGACCCAGTACTTC
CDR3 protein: CASSHTLVHQETQYF

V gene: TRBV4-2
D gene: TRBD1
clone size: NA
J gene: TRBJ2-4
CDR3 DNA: TGTGCCAGCAGCCCGGACAGGGGGTTCCACATTCAGTACTTC
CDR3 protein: CASSPDRGFHIQYF

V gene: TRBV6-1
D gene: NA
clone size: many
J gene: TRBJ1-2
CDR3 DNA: TGTGCCAGCACCTCCCAGTTCGGGACAATAACTAACTATGGCTACACCTTC
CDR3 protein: CASTSQFGTITNYGYTF

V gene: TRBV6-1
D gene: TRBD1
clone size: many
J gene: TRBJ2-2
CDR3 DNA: TGTGCCAGCAGTGAAGAGACAGGGGGGACCGGGGAGCTGTTTTTT
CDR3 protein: CASSEETGGTGELFF

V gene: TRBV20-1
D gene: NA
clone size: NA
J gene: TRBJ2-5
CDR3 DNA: TGCAGTGCTAGAGACGACAAAAAGGGGGAGACCCAGTACTTC
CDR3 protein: CSARDDKKGETQYF

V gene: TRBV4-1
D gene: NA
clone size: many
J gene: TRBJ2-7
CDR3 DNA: TGCGCCAGCAGCAGAACTGGGGACAACTCCTACGAGCAGTACTTC
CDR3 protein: CASSRTGDNSYEQYF

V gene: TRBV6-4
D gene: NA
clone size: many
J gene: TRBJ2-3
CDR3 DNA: TGTGCCAGCAGTGACTCTGCCGGGGGCGGAGATACGCAGTATTTT
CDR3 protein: CASSDSAGGGDTQYF

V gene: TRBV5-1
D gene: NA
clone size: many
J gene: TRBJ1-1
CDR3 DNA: TGCGCCAGCAGCTTGAATAGTTTTGGGGGGCCATGGACTGAAGCTTTCTTT
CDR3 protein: CASSLNSFGGPWTEAFF

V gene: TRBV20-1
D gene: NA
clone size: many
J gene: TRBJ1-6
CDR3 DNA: TGCAGTGCTAGAGAACAGGGCCCTTCTTCACCCCTCCACTTT
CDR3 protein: CSAREQGPSSPLHF

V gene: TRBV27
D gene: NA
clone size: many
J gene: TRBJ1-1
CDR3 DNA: TGTGCCAGCAGTTTATCCAGGCTTGCTGAAGCTTTCTTT
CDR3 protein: CASSLSRLAEAFF

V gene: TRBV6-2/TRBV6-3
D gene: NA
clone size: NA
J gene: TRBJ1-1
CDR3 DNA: TGTGCCAGCAGTTACTCGGGGGACGGGCGTAAGGGTTTCTTT
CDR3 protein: CASSYSGDGRKGFF

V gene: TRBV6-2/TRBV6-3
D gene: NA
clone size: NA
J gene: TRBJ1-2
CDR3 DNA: TGTGCCAGCAGTTTCCAGGGGTCCTATAGCTACACCTTC
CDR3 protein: CASSFQGSYSYTF

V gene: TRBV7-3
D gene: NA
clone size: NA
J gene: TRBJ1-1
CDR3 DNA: TGTGCCAGCAGCTTAATGGGGGTTGGGACTGAAGCTTTCTTT
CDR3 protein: CASSLMGVGTEAFF

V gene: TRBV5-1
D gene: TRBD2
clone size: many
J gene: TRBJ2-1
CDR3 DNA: TGCGCCAGCAGCTTGGGAGCGGGGGGGGCGAATGAGCAGTTCTTC
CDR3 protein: CASSLGAGGANEQFF

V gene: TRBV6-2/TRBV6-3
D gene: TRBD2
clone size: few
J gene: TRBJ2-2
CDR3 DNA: TGTGCCAGCAGTGAGGAGGGCCCGGGACTAGCGGGGGGCCGTACCACCGGGGAGCTGTTTTTT
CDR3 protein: CASSEEGPGLAGGRTTGELFF

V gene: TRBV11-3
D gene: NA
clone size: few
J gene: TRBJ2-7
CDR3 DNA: TGTGCCAGCAGCCCCGTGAGCGGATCCTACGAGCAGTACTTC
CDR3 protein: CASSPVSGSYEQYF

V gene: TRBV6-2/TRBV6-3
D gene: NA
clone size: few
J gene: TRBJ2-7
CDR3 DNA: TGTGCCAGCATCGAACAGGGATTGTCCTACGAGCAGTACTTC
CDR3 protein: CASIEQGLSYEQYF

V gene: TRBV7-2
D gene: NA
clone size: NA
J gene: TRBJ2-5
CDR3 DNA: TGTGCCAGCAGCCCGGCTAACCAAGAGACCCAGTACTTC
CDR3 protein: CASSPANQETQYF

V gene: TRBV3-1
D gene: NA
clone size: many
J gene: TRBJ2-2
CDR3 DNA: TGTGCCAGCAGCCAAGGGGGTACCGGGGAGCTGTTTTTT
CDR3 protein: CASSQGGTGELFF

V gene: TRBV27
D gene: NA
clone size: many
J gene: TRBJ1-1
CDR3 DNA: TGTGCCAGCAGTCAAGGGGGGGCGGCCACTGAAGCTTTCTTT
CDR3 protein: CASSQGGAATEAFF

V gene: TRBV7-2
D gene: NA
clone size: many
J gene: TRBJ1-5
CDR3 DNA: TGTGCCAGCAGCTTAATCTCAGGGAAGGATTCGCCCCAGCATTTT
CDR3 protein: CASSLISGKDSPQHF

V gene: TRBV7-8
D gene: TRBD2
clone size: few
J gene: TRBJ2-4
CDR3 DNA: TGTGCCAGCAGCCCCAGCCGACTAGCGGGGGGGCCGGGTGCCAAAAACATTCAGTACTTC
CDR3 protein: CASSPSRLAGGPGAKNIQYF

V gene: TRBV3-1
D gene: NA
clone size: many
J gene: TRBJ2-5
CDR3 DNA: TGTGCCAGCAGCCAAGGGTATTATAGGGGTGAGACCCAGTACTTC
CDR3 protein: CASSQGYYRGETQYF

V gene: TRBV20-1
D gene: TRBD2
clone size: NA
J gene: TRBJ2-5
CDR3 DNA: TGCAGTGCTAGATCCACGGGACTAGCAGGAGAGACCCAGTACTTC
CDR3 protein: CSARSTGLAGETQYF

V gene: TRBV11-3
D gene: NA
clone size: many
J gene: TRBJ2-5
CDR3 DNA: TGTGCCAGCAGAAGCGGAGAGACCCAGTACTTC
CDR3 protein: CASRSGETQYF

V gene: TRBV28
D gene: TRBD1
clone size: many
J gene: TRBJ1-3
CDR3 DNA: TGTGCCAGCAGCGAGACAGGGTTCTCTGGAAACACCATATATTTT
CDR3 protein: CASSETGFSGNTIYF

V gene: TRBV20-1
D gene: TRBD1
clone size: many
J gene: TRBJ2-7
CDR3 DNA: TGCACACAGGGGAGAGGCTACGAGCAGTACTTC
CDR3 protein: CTQGRGYEQYF

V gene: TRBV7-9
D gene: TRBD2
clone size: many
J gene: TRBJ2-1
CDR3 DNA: TGTGCCAGCAGCTTACCCCCGGGGGAGGGCTACAATGAGCAGTTCTTC
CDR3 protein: CASSLPPGEGYNEQFF

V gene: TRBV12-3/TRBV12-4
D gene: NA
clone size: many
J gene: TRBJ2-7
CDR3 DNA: TGTGCCAGCAGTTTAAGTCAAGGACGGGGCGAGCAGTACTTC
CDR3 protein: CASSLSQGRGEQYF

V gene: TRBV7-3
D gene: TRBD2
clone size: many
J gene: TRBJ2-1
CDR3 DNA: TGTGCCAGCAGCCCAAGGGCGGGGGGCTACAATGAGCAGTTCTTC
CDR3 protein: CASSPRAGGYNEQFF

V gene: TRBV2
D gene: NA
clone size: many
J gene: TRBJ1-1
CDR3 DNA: TGTGCCAGCAGTACGCCGCGGGGGTTCATGAACACTGAAGCTTTCTTT
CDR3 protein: CASSTPRGFMNTEAFF

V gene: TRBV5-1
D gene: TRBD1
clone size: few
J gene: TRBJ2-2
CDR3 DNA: TGCGCCAGCAGCGCCACAGGGGCGAACACCGGGGAGCTGTTTTTT
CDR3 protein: CASSATGANTGELFF

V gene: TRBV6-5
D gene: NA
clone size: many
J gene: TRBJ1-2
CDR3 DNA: TGTGCCAGCAGTTCCCAGGGAAGAGGCTATGGCTACACCTTC
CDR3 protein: CASSSQGRGYGYTF

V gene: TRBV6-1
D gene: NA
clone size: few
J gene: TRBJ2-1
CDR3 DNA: TGTGCCAGCAGAGTCCTAGACCACAATCCCGCTTACAATGAGCAGTTCTTC
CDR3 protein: CASRVLDHNPAYNEQFF

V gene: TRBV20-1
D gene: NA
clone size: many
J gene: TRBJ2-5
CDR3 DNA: TGCAGTGCCGCCGGACAGTACCAAGAGACCCAGTACTTC
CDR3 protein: CSAAGQYQETQYF

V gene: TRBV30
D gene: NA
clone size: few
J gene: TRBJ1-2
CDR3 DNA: TGTGCCTGGAGTGTATACCCAATGACGAGTGGCTACACCTTC
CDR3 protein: CAWSVYPMTSGYTF

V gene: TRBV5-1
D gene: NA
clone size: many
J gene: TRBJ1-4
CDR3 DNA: TGCGCCAGCAGCTCCGGGGTGAATGAAAAACTGTTTTTT
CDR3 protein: CASSSGVNEKLFF

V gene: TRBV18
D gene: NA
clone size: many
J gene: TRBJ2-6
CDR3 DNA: TGTGCCAGCTCACCCGTCGGCTCTGGGGCCAACGTCCTGACTTTC
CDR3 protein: CASSPVGSGANVLTF

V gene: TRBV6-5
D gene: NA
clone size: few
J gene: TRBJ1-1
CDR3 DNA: TGTGCCAGCAGTTACTCTGCGGGCACTGAAGCTTTCTTT
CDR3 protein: CASSYSAGTEAFF

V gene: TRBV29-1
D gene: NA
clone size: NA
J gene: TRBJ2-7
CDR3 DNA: TGCAGCGCTTCGACAGATATCTACGAGCAGTACTTC
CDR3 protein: CSASTDIYEQYF

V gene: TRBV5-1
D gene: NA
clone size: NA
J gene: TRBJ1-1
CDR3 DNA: TGCGCCAGCAGCATCAACACGTTCATGAACACTGAAGCTTTCTTT
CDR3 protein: CASSINTFMNTEAFF

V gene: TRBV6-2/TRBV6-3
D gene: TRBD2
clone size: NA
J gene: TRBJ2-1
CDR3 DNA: TGTGCCAGCATCGGGACCGGGGGGGGGTACAATGAGCAGTTCTTC
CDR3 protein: CASIGTGGGYNEQFF

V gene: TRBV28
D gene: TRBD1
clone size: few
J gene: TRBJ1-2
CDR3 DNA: TGTGCCAGCAGGCTAACGGACAGGCGCTATGGCTACACCTTC
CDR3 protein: CASRLTDRRYGYTF

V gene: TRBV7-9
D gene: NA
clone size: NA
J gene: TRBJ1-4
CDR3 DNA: TGTGCCACCGATCAACCGGGACGGGTTGAAAAACTGTTTTTT
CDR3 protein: CATDQPGRVEKLFF

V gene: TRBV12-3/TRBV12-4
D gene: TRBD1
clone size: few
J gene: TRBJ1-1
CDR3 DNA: TGTGCCAGCAGTCCTGGACAGGGCAGGGTAGCTGAAGCTTTCTTT
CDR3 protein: CASSPGQGRVAEAFF

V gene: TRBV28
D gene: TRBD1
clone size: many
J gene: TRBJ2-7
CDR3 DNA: TGCCGAACTGGGGGGCGGGGACAGGGGGCTAGCGAGCAGTACTTC
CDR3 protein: CRTGGRGQGASEQYF

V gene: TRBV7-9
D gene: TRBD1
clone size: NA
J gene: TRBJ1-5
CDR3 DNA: TGTGCCAGCAGCCACGGGACAGGCTCTCAGCATTTT
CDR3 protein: CASSHGTGSQHF

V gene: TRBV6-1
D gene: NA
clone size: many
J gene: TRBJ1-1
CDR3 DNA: TGTGCCAGCAGACCTCAGGGGCCGAACACTGAAGCTTTCTTT
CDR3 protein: CASRPQGPNTEAFF

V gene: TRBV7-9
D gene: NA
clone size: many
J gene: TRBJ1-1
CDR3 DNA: TGTGCCAGCAGCTTGTCAGAGCACATGAACACTGAAGCTTTCTTT
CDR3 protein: CASSLSEHMNTEAFF

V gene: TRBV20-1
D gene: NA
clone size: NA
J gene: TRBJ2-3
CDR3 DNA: TGCAGTGCCCGGGGGTCAGGGGGGGGGGCCGGAGATACGCAGTATTTT
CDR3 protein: CSARGSGGGAGDTQYF